The 23 T cell receptor beta chains below were found in one sample sequenced in a study of cytomegalovirus exposure and HLA in healthy donors. Vbeta (60) and Jbeta (13) primers were used in the PCR. Assay used: immunoSEQ multiplex PCR; TCRdb lists only in-frame clones, some missing. Among 310,000 or so clones listed, 70% to 90% were seen once. Sequencing used PBMCs. These receptors all come from a woman aged 18 to 35 in good health and CMV-seronegative.

In its sample, this clone was seen once. V usage is TRBV28 and J usage is TRBJ1-4; D possibly corresponds to TRBD1 (6 bases). V shed 4 bases and J shed 6 bases, with 18 bases lying between them. Germline V lookup: CDR1 MDHEN, CDR2 SYDVKM. CDR3 length equals 16 residues. CDR3 protein: CASSSHRDGVYEKLFF. As DNA, the CDR3 is TGTGCCAGCAGTTCTCACAGGGACGGCGTATATGAAAAACTGTTTTTT.

This clone showed up just a few times. The rearrangement links TRBV5-1 to TRBJ2-3; tentative D call: TRBD2 (5 bases). V dropped 4 bases and J dropped 3 bases, with 12 bases sitting between them. Germline CDR1 SGHRS, CDR2 YFSETQ. The CDR3 loop spans 14 amino acids. The CDR3 region is CASSPRTGTDTQYF. CDR3 coding DNA: TGCGCCAGCAGCCCACGGACGGGAACAGATACGCAGTATTTT.

The sample holds one count of this clone. The chain is built from TRBV7-9 and TRBJ2-7, with TRBD1 matching 10 bases. The CDR3 length is 18 residues. Germline V CDR1 and CDR2: SEHNR, FQNEAQ (reference sequence). Losses at the gene ends were 1 base for V and 7 bases for J; bases not matched to a gene: 16. Written as DNA, the CDR3 is TGTGCCAGCAGCTTAGGCCTCTCGGGGGACAGGGGCGTAGGGGAGCAGTACTTC. Its translation: CASSLGLSGDRGVGEQYF.

This chain links TRBV10-3 with TRBJ2-4; 11 bases fit TRBD2. Trimming cost V 2 bases and J 6 bases; bases outside gene matches: 18. Germline V gives CDR1 ENHRY, CDR2 SYGVKD. This CDR3 spans 20 amino acids. The CDR3 reads CAISEGGSGGVWANINIQYF. In nucleotides, the CDR3 is TGTGCCATCAGTGAGGGGGGTAGCGGGGGGGTCTGGGCGAACATAAACATTCAGTACTTC.

The CDR3 sequence: CASTRGARDTQYF. The CDR3 nucleotides are TGTGCCAGCACGCGGGGGGCCCGGGATACGCAGTATTTT. The V call is TRBV18, the J call TRBJ2-3; 8 bases are shared with TRBD2. Germline-derived CDR1 and CDR2 are KGHSH and LQKENI. The CDR3 length is 13 residues. V lost 8 bases to trimming and J lost 6 bases; unmatched junction nucleotides: 7.

The chain carries TRBV6-6 and TRBJ1-6, with no clear D. Looked up from germline, CDR1 is MNHNY and CDR2 is SVGAGI (reference sequence). The CDR3 extends over 13 amino acids. Trimming pared 5 bases from V and 9 bases from J, leaving 11 bases between. CDR3: CASSTGGPSPLHF. In DNA form, the CDR3 reads TGTGCCAGCAGTACGGGCGGGCCTTCACCCCTCCACTTT.

The rearrangement links TRBV4-1 to TRBJ2-7, with D possibly matching TRBD1 (6 bases). This CDR3 has 16 amino acids. The V end lost 1 base, the J end lost 0 bases, and 13 bases lay between the germline ends. Germline loops: CDR1 MGHRA, CDR2 YSYEKL. CDR3 bases: TGCGCCAGCAGCCAAGCTACAGGGTCGGGCTCCTACGAGCAGTACTTC. Encoded protein: CASSQATGSGSYEQYF.

The chain combines TRBV9 with TRBJ2-2; 8 positions agree with TRBD2. Germline V CDR1 and CDR2: SGDLS, YYNGEE. V trimming: 3 bases; J trimming: 4 bases; junction bases outside the gene matches: 14. The CDR3 consists of 18 residues. The CDR3 coding sequence is TGTGCCAGCAGCGCCCCTGAGTGGGCGGGGGGTATCACCGGGGAGCTGTTTTTT. It yields the protein CASSAPEWAGGITGELFF.

CDR3 sequence reads: CASTGASTYNEQFF. In nucleotides, the CDR3 is TGTGCCAGCACAGGGGCATCCACCTACAATGAGCAGTTCTTC. This chain connects TRBV2 to TRBJ2-1; D is possibly TRBD1 (6 bases). The CDR3 runs to 14 residues. Germline CDR1 SNHLY, CDR2 FYNNEI. Trimming took 7 bases from V and 2 from J, leaving 12 bases between them.

The V and J genes are TRBV2 and TRBJ2-1; no reliable D call. The CDR3 sequence is 15 residues long. V lost 2 bases and J 0 bases, leaving 8 bases between the germline ends. Germline CDR1 SNHLY, CDR2 FYNNEI. CDR3 amino acids: CASSEMRSSYNEQFF. The DNA for the CDR3 is TGTGCCAGCAGTGAAATGCGGTCCTCCTACAATGAGCAGTTCTTC.

Here the CDR3 reads CASSLRAETGLDTQYF. The CDR3 coding sequence is TGTGCCAGCAGCTTGCGAGCAGAAACAGGGCTGGATACGCAGTATTTT. This chain joins TRBV5-4 and TRBJ2-3; tentatively, D is TRBD1 (6 bases). The CDR3 runs 16 residues. The germline V gene encodes CDR1 SGHNT and CDR2 YYREEE (reference sequence). The germline V and J ends were trimmed by 1 base and 6 bases, with 18 bases remaining between them.

The chain recombines TRBV10-2 with TRBJ2-2, with 10 bases identical to TRBD2. From germline, CDR1 is WSHSY and CDR2 SAAADI. The CDR3 is made up of 17 amino acids. The junction had 9 bases not matched to a gene; V was cut back by 3 bases and J by 5 bases. The CDR3 nucleotides read TGCGCCAGCAGTGAACGCCAGGGACTAGCGTTAACCGGGGAGCTGTTTTTT. Translation gives CASSERQGLALTGELFF.

V usage is TRBV7-9 and J usage is TRBJ2-5, with 7 bases fitting TRBD2. After removal of 2 bases from V and 5 bases from J, the junction contained 2 bases not matched to a gene. This CDR3 contains 13 residues. Germline lookup yields CDR1 SEHNR and CDR2 FQNEAQ (reference sequence). The CDR3 is CASSLLGGETQYF. CDR3 in DNA: TGTGCCAGCAGCTTATTGGGAGGGGAGACCCAGTACTTC.

This rearrangement joins TRBV27 to TRBJ1-4; TRBD1 matches at 10 bases. V dropped 10 bases and J dropped 0; count of bases not matched to a gene: 8. Per the germline V gene, CDR1 is MNHEY and CDR2 is SMNVEV (reference sequence). This CDR3 spans 16 amino acids. The CDR3 DNA is TGTGCCAAGGGACAGGGGAGGGAGTCAACTAATGAAAAACTGTTTTTT. Its protein product is CAKGQGRESTNEKLFF.

This chain joins TRBV4-1 and TRBJ1-5; tentatively, D is TRBD1 (6 bases). CDR3 length: 13 residues. Looked up from germline, CDR1 is MGHRA and CDR2 is YSYEKL. V shed 4 bases and J shed 5 bases, with 9 bases lying between them. DNA of the CDR3: TGCGCCAGCAGCCCTCCAGGGGATCAGCCCCAGCATTTT. It encodes CASSPPGDQPQHF.

V and J are TRBV19 and TRBJ2-7; D is possibly TRBD2 (6 bases). V gave up 7 bases and J gave up 4 bases, with 11 bases separating them. Germline CDR1 LNHDA, CDR2 SQIVND (reference sequence). The CDR3 has 12 amino acids. The CDR3, as DNA: TGTGCCAGTAATGATGGGGGGTACGAGCAGTACTTC. Translated: CASNDGGYEQYF.

The rearrangement links TRBV6-5 to TRBJ2-5; TRBD1 is a possible D gene (6 bases). V was pared by 6 bases and J by 4 bases, with 18 bases between. Germline CDR1 reads MNHEY; CDR2 reads SVGAGI. The CDR3 contains 15 residues. The DNA of the CDR3 is TGTGCCAGCAGGATGGGGACACATGAAAGAGAGACCCAGTACTTC. This encodes CASRMGTHERETQYF.

The chain recombines TRBV21-1 with TRBJ1-1; no check of the table's D call, TRBD1, against the DNA was made. TRBV21-1 is recorded as a pseudogene. The CDR3 runs 15 residues. The CDR3 DNA reads TGTGCCAGCAGCATAAACAGGAGTGGAGACACTGAAGCTTTCTTT. It specifies CASSINRSGDTEAFF.

The gene calls are TRBV7-9 and TRBJ1-1; 8 nucleotides match TRBD1. Germline lookup yields CDR1 SEHNR and CDR2 FQNEAQ (reference sequence). CDR3 length equals 15 residues. After removal of 1 base from V and 4 bases from J, the junction contained 5 bases not matched to a gene. CDR3 residues: CASSLGARGPTEAFF. CDR3 DNA sequence: TGTGCCAGCAGCTTAGGGGCCAGGGGGCCCACTGAAGCTTTCTTT.

This clone was seen a single time. The gene calls are TRBV4-1 and TRBJ2-7; 9 bases map to TRBD1. Trimming removed 3 bases from V and 1 base from J; junction bases left unmatched: 4. Germline values: CDR1 MGHRA, CDR2 YSYEKL. This CDR3 has 15 residues. Here the CDR3 DNA reads TGCGCCAGCAGCCAGGGACAGGGTCCTTCCTACGAGCAGTACTTC. The encoded protein is CASSQGQGPSYEQYF.

This chain joins TRBV7-9 and TRBJ2-3; no definite D call. Trimming took off 2 bases at V and 2 bases at J, with 17 bases between the two ends. This CDR3 comprises 17 residues. In germline, CDR1 is SEHNR, CDR2 FQNEAQ (reference sequence). For the CDR3, the DNA is TGTGCCAGCAGCTTATCGGAGCACGACCGGTACACAGATACGCAGTATTTT. It translates to CASSLSEHDRYTDTQYF.

The chain couples TRBV6-6 to TRBJ2-2; no firm D call. The germline gives CDR1 MNHNY, CDR2 SVGAGI (reference sequence). The CDR3 has 13 amino acids. Trimming pared 5 bases from V and 5 bases from J, leaving 9 bases between. CDR3 loop: CASSTEITGELFF. Here the CDR3 DNA reads TGTGCCAGCAGTACGGAGATTACCGGGGAGCTGTTTTTT.

This rearrangement joins TRBV4-1 to TRBJ2-7; 11 positions agree with TRBD1. The CDR3 has 16 residues. In germline, CDR1 is MGHRA, CDR2 YSYEKL. Trimming removed 1 base from V and 7 bases from J; junction bases left unmatched: 9. CDR3 DNA: TGCGCCAGCAGCCAAGGGCCAGGACAGGGGGCGAAGGAGCAGTACTTC. As protein: CASSQGPGQGAKEQYF.